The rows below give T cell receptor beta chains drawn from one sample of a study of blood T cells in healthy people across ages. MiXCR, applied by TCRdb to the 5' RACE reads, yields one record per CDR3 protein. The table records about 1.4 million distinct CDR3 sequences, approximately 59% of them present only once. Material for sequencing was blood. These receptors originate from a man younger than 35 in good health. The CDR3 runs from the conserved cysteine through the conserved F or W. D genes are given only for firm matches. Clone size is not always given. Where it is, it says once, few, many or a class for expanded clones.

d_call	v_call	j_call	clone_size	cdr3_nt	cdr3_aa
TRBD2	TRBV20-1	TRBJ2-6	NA	TGCAGTGCTCGGGGGGGCATTGGGGCCAACGTCCTGACTTTC	CSARGGIGANVLTF
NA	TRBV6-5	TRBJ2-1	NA	TGTGCCAGCAGTGACGGACGCAACAATGAGCAGTTCTTC	CASSDGRNNEQFF
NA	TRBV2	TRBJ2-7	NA	TGTGCCAGCAGTGCGGATGGAGATCTGCACTCCTACGAGCAGTACTTC	CASSADGDLHSYEQYF
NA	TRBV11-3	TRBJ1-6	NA	TGTGCCAGCAGCTTAGGAGACCGCACGGCTAATAATTCACCCCTCCACTTT	CASSLGDRTANNSPLHF
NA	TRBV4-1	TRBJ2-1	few	TGCGCCAGCAGCCCCTTCTCGAGTTCCTCTGAAAATGAGCAGTTCTTC	CASSPFSSSSENEQFF
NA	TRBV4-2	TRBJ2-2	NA	TGTGCCAGCAGCCAAGAGGGTTTGGGCGTCGGGGAGCTGTTTTTT	CASSQEGLGVGELFF
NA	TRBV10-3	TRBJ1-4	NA	TGTGCCATCTCTCCAGGGATGGATGAAAAACTGTTTTTT	CAISPGMDEKLFF
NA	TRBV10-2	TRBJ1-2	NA	TGCGCCAGCAGTGAGTTTGGAGGAAACTATGGCTACACCTTC	CASSEFGGNYGYTF
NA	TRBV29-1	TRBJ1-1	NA	TGCAGCGTGGATACAGGGCTGAACACTGAAGCTTTCTTT	CSVDTGLNTEAFF
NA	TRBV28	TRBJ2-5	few	TGTGCCAGCAGTTTAGTAGGCGGGGAGTGGACCCAGTACTTC	CASSLVGGEWTQYF
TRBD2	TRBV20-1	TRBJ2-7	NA	TGCAGTGCTAGAGATACTAGCGGGAGTAGGAACAATGAGCAGTACTTC	CSARDTSGSRNNEQYF
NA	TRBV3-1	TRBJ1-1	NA	TGTGCTAGCAGCCCGGGCCCTGGGAACACTGAAGCTTTCTTT	CASSPGPGNTEAFF
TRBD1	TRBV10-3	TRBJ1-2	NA	TGTGCCATCAGTGGAGGGACAGGGGTCGGCTACACCTTC	CAISGGTGVGYTF
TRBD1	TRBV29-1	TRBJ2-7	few	TGCAGCGTTGCATCGGGACAGGGGGCCTACGAGCAGTACTTC	CSVASGQGAYEQYF
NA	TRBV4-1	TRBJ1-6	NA	TGCGCCAGCAGCCAAGATGGGGGGGCGGGTTTCTCACCCCTCCACTTT	CASSQDGGAGFSPLHF
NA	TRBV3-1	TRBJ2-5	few	TGTGCCAGCAGCCCGGGTTTGGAGACCCAGTACTTC	CASSPGLETQYF
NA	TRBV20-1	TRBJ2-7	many	TGCAGCCTAGAATCAACAGCCTACGAGCAGTACTTC	CSLESTAYEQYF